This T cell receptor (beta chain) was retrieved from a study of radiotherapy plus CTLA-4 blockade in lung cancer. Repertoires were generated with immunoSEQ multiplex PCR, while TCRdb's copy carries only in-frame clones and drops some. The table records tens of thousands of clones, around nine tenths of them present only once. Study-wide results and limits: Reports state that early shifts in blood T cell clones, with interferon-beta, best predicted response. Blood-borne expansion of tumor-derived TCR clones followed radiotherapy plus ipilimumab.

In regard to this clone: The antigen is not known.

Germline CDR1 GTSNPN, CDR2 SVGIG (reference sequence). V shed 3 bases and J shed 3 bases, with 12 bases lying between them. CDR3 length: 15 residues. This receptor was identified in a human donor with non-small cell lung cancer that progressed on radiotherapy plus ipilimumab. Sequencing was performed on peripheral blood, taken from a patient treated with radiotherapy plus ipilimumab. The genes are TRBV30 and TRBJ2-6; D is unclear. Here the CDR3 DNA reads TGTGCCTGGAGGGGATCTGGGGTTGGGGCCAACGTCCTGACTTTC. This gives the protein CAWRGSGVGANVLTF.